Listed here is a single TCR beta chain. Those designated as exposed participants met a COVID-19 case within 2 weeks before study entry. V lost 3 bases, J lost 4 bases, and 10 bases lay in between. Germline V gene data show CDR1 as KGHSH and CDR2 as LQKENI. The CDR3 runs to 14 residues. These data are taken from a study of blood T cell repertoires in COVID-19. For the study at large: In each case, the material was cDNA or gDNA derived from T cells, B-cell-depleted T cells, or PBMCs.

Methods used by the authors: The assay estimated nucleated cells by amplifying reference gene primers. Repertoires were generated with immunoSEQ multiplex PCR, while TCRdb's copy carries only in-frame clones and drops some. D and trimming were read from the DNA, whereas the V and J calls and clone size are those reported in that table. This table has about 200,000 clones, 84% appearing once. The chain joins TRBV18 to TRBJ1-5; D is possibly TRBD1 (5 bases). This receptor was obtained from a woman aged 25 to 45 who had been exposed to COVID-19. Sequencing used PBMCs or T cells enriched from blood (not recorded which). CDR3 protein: CASSPTDSNQPQHF. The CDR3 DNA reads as TGTGCCAGCTCACCTACTGACAGTAATCAGCCCCAGCATTTT. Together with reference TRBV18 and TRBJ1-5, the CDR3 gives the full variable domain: NAGVMQNPRHLVRRRGQEARLRCSPMKGHSHVYWYRQLPEEGLKFMVYLQKENIIDESGMPKERFSAEFPKEGPSILRIQQVVRGDSAAYFCASSPTDSNQPQHFGDGTRLSIL.